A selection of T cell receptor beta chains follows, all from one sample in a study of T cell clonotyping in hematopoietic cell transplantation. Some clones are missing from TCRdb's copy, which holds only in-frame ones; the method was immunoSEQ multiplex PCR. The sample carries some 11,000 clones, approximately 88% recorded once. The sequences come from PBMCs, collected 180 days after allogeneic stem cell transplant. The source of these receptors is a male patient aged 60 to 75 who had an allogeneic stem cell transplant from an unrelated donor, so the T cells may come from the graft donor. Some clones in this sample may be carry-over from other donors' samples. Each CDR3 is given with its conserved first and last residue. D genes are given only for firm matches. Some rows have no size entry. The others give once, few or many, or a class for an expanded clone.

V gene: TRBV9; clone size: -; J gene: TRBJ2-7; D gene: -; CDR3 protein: CASSPEIVPYEQYF; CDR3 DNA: TGTGCCAGCAGCCCCGAAATCGTGCCCTACGAGCAGTACTTC
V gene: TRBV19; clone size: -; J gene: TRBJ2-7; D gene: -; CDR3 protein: CASSDLREQYF; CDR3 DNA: TGTGCCAGTAGTGACCTCCGCGAGCAGTACTTC
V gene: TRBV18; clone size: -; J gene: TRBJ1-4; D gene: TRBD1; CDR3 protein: CASSYYRDRRTQVANEKLFF; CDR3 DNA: TGTGCCAGCTCATATTACCGGGACAGACGAACTCAAGTGGCTAATGAAAAACTGTTTTTT
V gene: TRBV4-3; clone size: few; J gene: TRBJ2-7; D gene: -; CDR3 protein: CASSQDLALGYEQYF; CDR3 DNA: TGCGCCAGCAGCCAAGATTTGGCACTAGGCTACGAGCAGTACTTC
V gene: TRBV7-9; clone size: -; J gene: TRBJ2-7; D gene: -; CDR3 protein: CASSPNYEQYF; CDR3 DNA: TGTGCCAGCAGCCCTAACTACGAGCAGTACTTC
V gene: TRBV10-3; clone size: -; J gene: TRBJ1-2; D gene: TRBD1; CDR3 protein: CAISDSKDRVAGYTF; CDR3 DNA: TGTGCCATCAGTGACTCGAAGGACAGGGTTGCTGGCTACACCTTC
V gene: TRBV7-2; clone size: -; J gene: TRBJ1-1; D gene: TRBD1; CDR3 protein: CASSLGQKNTEAFF; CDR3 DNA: TGTGCCAGCAGCCTGGGACAGAAGAACACTGAAGCTTTCTTT
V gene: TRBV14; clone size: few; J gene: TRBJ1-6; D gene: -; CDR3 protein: CASSQEGNSPLHF; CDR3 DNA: TGTGCCAGCAGCCAAGAAGGAAATTCACCCCTCCACTTT
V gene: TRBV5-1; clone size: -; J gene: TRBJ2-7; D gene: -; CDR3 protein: CASSLGSSYEQYF; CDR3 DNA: TGCGCCAGCAGCCTGGGGAGCTCCTACGAGCAGTACTTC
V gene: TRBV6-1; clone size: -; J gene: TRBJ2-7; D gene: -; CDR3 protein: CASRVSLNHEQYF; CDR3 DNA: TGTGCCAGCAGGGTCAGTCTCAACCACGAGCAGTACTTC
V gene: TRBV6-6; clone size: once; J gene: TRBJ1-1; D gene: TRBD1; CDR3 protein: CASRKGDRVNTEAFF; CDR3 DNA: TGTGCCAGCAGAAAAGGGGACAGGGTGAACACTGAAGCTTTCTTT
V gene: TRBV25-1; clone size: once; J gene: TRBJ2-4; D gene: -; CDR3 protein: CASSGSNLPYSIQYF; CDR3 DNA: TGTGCCAGCAGTGGTTCCAATCTTCCGTATAGCATTCAGTACTTC
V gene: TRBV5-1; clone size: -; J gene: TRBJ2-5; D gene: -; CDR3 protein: CASSQQGETQYF; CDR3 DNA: TGCGCCAGCAGCCAACAGGGAGAGACCCAGTACTTC
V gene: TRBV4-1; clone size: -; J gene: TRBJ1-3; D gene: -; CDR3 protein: CASSQDRVMDTIYF; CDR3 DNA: TGCGCCAGCAGCCAAGATCGCGTAATGGACACCATATATTTT
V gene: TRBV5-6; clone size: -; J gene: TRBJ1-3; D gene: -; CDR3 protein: CASRRTNSGNTIYF; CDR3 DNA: TGTGCCAGCAGACGGACTAACTCTGGAAACACCATATATTTT
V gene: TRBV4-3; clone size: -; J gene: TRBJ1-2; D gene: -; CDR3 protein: CASSQEVVNYGYTF; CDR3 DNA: TGCGCCAGCAGCCAAGAAGTGGTAAACTATGGCTACACCTTC
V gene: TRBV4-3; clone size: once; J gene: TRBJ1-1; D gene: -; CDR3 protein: CASSQVGYDTEAFF; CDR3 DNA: TGCGCCAGCAGCCAAGTAGGCTACGACACTGAAGCTTTCTTT
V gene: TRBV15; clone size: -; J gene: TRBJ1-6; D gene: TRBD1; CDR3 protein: CATSRPDRAHSPLHF; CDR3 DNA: TGTGCCACCAGCAGACCCGACAGGGCGCATTCACCCCTCCACTTT
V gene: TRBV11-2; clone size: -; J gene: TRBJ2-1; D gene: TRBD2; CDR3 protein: CASSARTSGGYSSYNEQFF; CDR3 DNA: TGTGCCAGCAGCGCTCGGACTAGCGGGGGTTATAGCTCCTACAATGAGCAGTTCTTC
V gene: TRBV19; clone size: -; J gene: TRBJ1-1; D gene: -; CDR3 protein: CASSWTVGPTEAFF; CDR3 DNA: TGTGCCAGTAGTTGGACTGTTGGGCCCACTGAAGCTTTCTTT
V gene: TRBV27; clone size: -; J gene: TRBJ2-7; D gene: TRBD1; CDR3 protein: CASSDRDRGPYEQYF; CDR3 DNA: TGTGCCAGCAGTGACCGGGACAGGGGGCCCTACGAGCAGTACTTC
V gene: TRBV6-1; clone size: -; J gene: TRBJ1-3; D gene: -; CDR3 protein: CASSESRRDHIYF; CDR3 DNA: TGTGCCAGCAGTGAATCGCGAAGGGATCACATATATTTT
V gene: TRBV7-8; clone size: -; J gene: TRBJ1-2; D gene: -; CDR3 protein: CASSLDMRGYGYTF; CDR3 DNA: TGTGCCAGCAGCTTGGATATGCGAGGGTATGGCTACACCTTC
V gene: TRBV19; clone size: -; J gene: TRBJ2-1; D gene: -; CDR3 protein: CASSIGWNEQFF; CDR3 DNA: TGTGCCAGTAGTATCGGGTGGAATGAGCAGTTCTTC
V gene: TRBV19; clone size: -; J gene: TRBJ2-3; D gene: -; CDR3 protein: CASSRWGSTDTQYF; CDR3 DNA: TGTGCCAGTAGTCGATGGGGTAGCACAGATACGCAGTATTTT